This TCR beta chain was profiled in a study of cytomegalovirus exposure and HLA in healthy donors. Findings of the study overall: TCR beta V segments were, for the most part, productive about 87% or about 30% of the time in an earlier analysis. In a later analysis, at a false discovery rate of 0.05, roughly 18,000 TCR beta sequences were associated with HLA alleles. Analyses of presence and absence presupposed an approximately uniform sequencing depth across donors.

Germline V gene lookup returns CDR1 SGHRS and CDR2 YFSETQ. This CDR3 region has 17 residues. Trimming cost V 6 bases and J 6 bases; bases outside gene matches: 16. As for this clone: The antigen is undetermined.

Both 60 Vbeta primers and 13 Jbeta primers went into the PCR. Clones were sequenced by immunoSEQ multiplex PCR, and TCRdb holds only the in-frame ones, with some missing. The sample totals fewer than 85,000 clones. The specimen was PBMCs. This chain joins TRBV5-1 and TRBJ2-2; 8 bases agree with TRBD1. This sequence was found in a woman in her thirties or forties in good health and CMV-seropositive. CDR3 nucleotides: TGCGCCAGCACCCAAGGTGCGGCAGGGGGCGCGTCCGGGGAGCTGTTTTTT. Protein product: CASTQGAAGGASGELFF.